This T cell receptor (beta chain) was sequenced in a study of T cells in localized non-small cell lung cancer. V lost 7 bases and J 3 bases, leaving 16 bases between the germline ends. This CDR3 region has 14 residues. CDR1 is MNHGY and CDR2 is SAAAGT in the germline V gene. Details on this clone: Antigen: not known.

Measured with immunoSEQ multiplex PCR; TCRdb has only the in-frame clones, and not every one. The repertoire holds 3,500 to 5,000 clones, with roughly 33% as singletons. Study-wide points: Sequencing was restricted to one tumor region; therefore, heterogeneity remains possible. Detection in adjacent lung was observed for a median around 55 of the top 100 tumor clones. Uninvolved adjacent lung, not tumor, had the highest T cell clonality. The study linked higher blood T cell density to longer overall survival.

The clonotype comes from a male donor at least 60 years old with stage III lung adenocarcinoma. The chain combines TRBV6-8 with TRBJ2-7; D may be TRBD1 (6 bases). The sequenced sample was lung tumor tissue, obtained before any cancer treatment. The DNA of the CDR3 is TGTGCCAGCAAGACCCGGACAGAGGACTACGAGCAGTACTTC. This encodes CASKTRTEDYEQYF.